The rows below give T cell receptor beta chains drawn from one sample of a study of CXCR3-negative and CXCR3-positive naive CD8 T cells. After re-calling the 5' RACE reads, TCRdb lists one entry per CDR3 protein, DNA absent. The listing records 50,000 to 70,000 distinct CDR3 sequences. Sequencing input: naive CXCR3+ CD8+ T cells from blood. Source of these receptors: a human donor in good health. Some clones in this sample may be carry-over from other donors' samples. Each CDR3 is given with its conserved first and last residue. Fields, in order: V gene, J gene, CDR3 protein.

TRBV20-1	TRBJ2-1	CSARDRRYPYNEQFF
TRBV4-3	TRBJ1-6	CASSPRGGLNSPLHF
TRBV11-3	TRBJ2-7	CASSSTGNEQYF
TRBV7-6	TRBJ2-5	CASSLPDGTSQETQYF
TRBV7-9	TRBJ1-1	CASSLGVWGTEAFF
TRBV6-2/TRBV6-3	TRBJ2-1	CASTELRGVSNEQFF
TRBV4-2	TRBJ2-7	CASSLNLGQGTYEQYF
TRBV29-1	TRBJ1-4	CSVAGLGVEKLFF
TRBV6-2/TRBV6-3	TRBJ2-1	CASSYSADDLNNEQFF
TRBV6-2/TRBV6-3	TRBJ2-3	CASSYSGGVTDTQYF
TRBV27	TRBJ2-5	CASSLGTSGETQYF
TRBV7-9	TRBJ2-7	CASSLYEGGYEQYF
TRBV5-1	TRBJ1-5	CASRSGLSDQPQHF
TRBV4-1	TRBJ2-7	CASSQDLEETSGEQYF
TRBV7-3	TRBJ2-1	CASGEGSVNEQFF
TRBV11-3	TRBJ1-3	CASSSARDSGNTIYF
TRBV4-2	TRBJ1-5	CASSQESNQPQHF
TRBV12-3/TRBV12-4	TRBJ2-3	CASSPGHSDTQYF
TRBV21-1	TRBJ2-3	CASSSGRGTDTQYF
TRBV11-3	TRBJ1-2	CASSHPRGGYGYTF
TRBV12-3/TRBV12-4	TRBJ1-3	CASSFPGISGNTIYF
TRBV3-1	TRBJ2-7	CASRHRVVYEQYF
TRBV7-8	TRBJ1-5	CASSFGATGLGNQPQHF
TRBV7-9	TRBJ1-1	CASSLAPNTEAFF
TRBV6-6	TRBJ1-5	CASSDSQPQHF
TRBV27	TRBJ1-1	CASSTGQINTEAFF
TRBV14	TRBJ2-5	CASSQDTGIETQYF